These 29 T cell receptor beta chains share one sample of origin, sequenced in a study of blood T cells in healthy people across ages. The use of a sample-barcoded 5' primer and a J-beta primer mix characterized a second PCR of about 7 to 12 cycles. One entry per CDR3 protein results from TCRdb running MiXCR on the 5' RACE reads. The sample consists of about 590,000 distinct CDR3 sequences, roughly 30% of them appearing once. Specimen: blood. These receptors originate from a woman older than 75 in good health.

With respect to this clonotype: A much bigger clone sits one base away, suggesting this may be a read error. In DNA form, the CDR3 reads TGTGCCAGCAGGGGGGGACAGTGGTATGGCTACACCTTC. It specifies CASRGGQWYGYTF. V and J are TRBV6-6 and TRBJ1-2, with TRBD1 identical over 7 bases. Germline values: CDR1 MNHNY, CDR2 SVGAGI (reference sequence). The CDR3 runs to 13 residues. With 6 bases clipped from V and 5 bases from J, the junction kept 6 bases outside the gene matches.

In its sample, this clonotype was seen many times. The chain combines TRBV14 with TRBJ2-1; D might be TRBD1 (6 bases). The CDR3 is 17 amino acids. Germline CDR1 and CDR2: SGHDN and FVKESK. With 4 bases removed from V and 2 bases from J, the gap between germline ends came to 18 bases. CDR3 amino acids: CASSPIHGTHAYNEQFF. The CDR3 DNA reads as TGTGCCAGCAGCCCAATTCACGGGACACACGCCTACAATGAGCAGTTCTTC.

In regard to this clonotype: Since the CDR3 does not end with the conserved phenylalanine or tryptophan, this likely comes from a read error. This chain joins TRBV7-9 and TRBJ2-3; TRBD2 matches at 9 bases. CDR3 size: 15 residues. V trimming: 3 bases; J trimming: 7 bases; junction bases outside the gene matches: 8. Per germline, CDR1 SEHNR and CDR2 FQNEAQ (reference sequence). CDR3: CASSFSGSQSYTQYL. For the CDR3, the DNA is TGTGCCAGCAGCTTTAGCGGGAGCCAATCCTATACGCAGTATTTG.

Note on this clonotype: A much larger clone lies a single base off, so this may be a read error. The chain combines TRBV28 with TRBJ2-6; no firm D call. The CDR3 contains 12 residues. CDR1 MDHEN and CDR2 SYDVKM come from the germline V gene. In DNA, the CDR3 is TGTGCCGGCAGTTTTAACTTCAACGTCCTGACTTTC. It is translated as CAGSFNFNVLTF.

This clonotype appeared many times. The genes are TRBV9 and TRBJ1-2; D may be TRBD1 (6 bases). Trimming took 0 bases from V and 6 from J, leaving 15 bases between them. The CDR3 runs 15 residues. Germline V gene data show CDR1 as SGDLS and CDR2 as YYNGEE. CDR3 nucleotide sequence: TGTGCCAGCAGCGTAGCGCCCACAGGGACGGATGGCTACACCTTC. It specifies CASSVAPTGTDGYTF.

The table lists this clonotype with a few counts. A much larger clone lies one base from this, so it may be a read error. V and J are TRBV4-1 and TRBJ1-6; 8 bases agree with TRBD1. Losses at the gene ends were 4 bases for V and 7 bases for J; bases not matched to a gene: 6. The CDR3 contains 15 residues. Germline CDR1 MGHRA, CDR2 YSYEKL. The CDR3, as DNA: TGCGCCAGCAGCCGGGGACAGGCGGCAAATTCACCCCTCCACTTT. Its protein is CASSRGQAANSPLHF.

As for this clonotype: This may stem from a read error, because a much larger clone lies one nucleotide away. The genes are TRBV20-1 and TRBJ2-4, with 11 bases that match TRBD2. The DNA end is more similar to TRBJ2-7, so the J call may be wrong. There are 15 residues in the CDR3. The germline CDR1 and CDR2 sequences are DFQATT and SNEGSKA (reference sequence). CDR3 sequence reads: CSASPLAGGPYEQYF. CDR3 sequence (DNA): TGCAGTGCTAGTCCGCTAGCGGGGGGCCCCTACGAGCAGTACTTC.

In its sample, this clonotype was seen a few times. This chain uses TRBV20-1 with TRBJ1-4; 8 positions match TRBD1. V lost 6 bases and J lost 7; bases outside the gene matches: 10. CDR3 length equals 14 residues. The germline V gene has CDR1 DFQATT and CDR2 SNEGSKA (reference sequence). The CDR3 bases are TGCAGTGCCCCGAGGGAGACAGGGGCTGAAAAACTGTTTTTT. This translates into CSAPRETGAEKLFF.

V gene TRBV9 combines with J gene TRBJ2-7; either TRBD1 or TRBD2 may fit D (6 bases each). The CDR3 is 12 amino acids. Germline V gene data show CDR1 as SGDLS and CDR2 as YYNGEE. V lost 2 bases and J lost 7, with 10 bases in between. Written as DNA, the CDR3 is TGTGCCAGCAGCGTGGGGGGCGCAGAGCAGTACTTC. It translates to CASSVGGAEQYF.

Of note for this clonotype: At one of its ends the junction is not consistent with the germline gene, which may arise from a read error. V usage is TRBV7-7 and J usage is TRBJ2-5; no definite D call. CDR3 length: 14 residues. Germline lookup yields CDR1 SSHAT and CDR2 FNYEAQ (reference sequence). The CDR3, as DNA: TGTGCTAGCAGCGCCGGGCAGTACCTAGAGACCCAGTACTTC. This translates into CASSAGQYLETQYF.

This clonotype was seen a few times. The genes are TRBV28 and TRBJ2-5, with no clear D. V gave up 3 bases and J gave up 5 bases, with 13 bases separating them. The CDR3 contains 14 residues. Germline V gene lookup returns CDR1 MDHEN and CDR2 SYDVKM. This CDR3 reads CASSFDFPAETQYF. CDR3 DNA sequence: TGTGCCAGCAGTTTTGACTTCCCGGCGGAGACCCAGTACTTC.

The rearrangement joins TRBV10-3 to TRBJ1-1, with D perhaps TRBD1 (5 bases). The V gene lost 3 bases and the J gene lost 6 bases, with 17 bases spanning the gap. Germline loops: CDR1 ENHRY, CDR2 SYGVKD. CDR3 size: 15 residues. CDR3 bases: TGTGCCATCAGTGATCGGGGACTTATTGGGGCTGAAGCTTTCTTT. Amino acids: CAISDRGLIGAEAFF.

Of note for this clonotype: A read error may explain this, as a much larger clone is one base away. The chain uses TRBV15 and TRBJ2-7; D possibly matches TRBD1 or TRBD2 (5 bases each). There are 14 residues in the CDR3. Per the germline V gene, CDR1 is LNHNV and CDR2 is YYDKDF (reference sequence). As DNA, the CDR3 is TGTGCCGCCAGCAGAGATGGGGGATCCTACGAGCAGTACTTC. As protein: CAASRDGGSYEQYF.

The rearrangement joins TRBV20-1 to TRBJ2-3; TRBD2 aligns across 10 bases. V dropped 5 bases and J dropped 1; count of bases not matched to a gene: 12. The length of the CDR3 is 17 residues. The germline gives CDR1 DFQATT, CDR2 SNEGSKA (reference sequence). CDR3 DNA sequence: TGCAGTGCTCCGACCAGACTAGCGGGCCGCGGCACAGATACGCAGTATTTT. It yields the protein CSAPTRLAGRGTDTQYF.

This clonotype appeared many times. This sequence joins TRBV30 and TRBJ2-5; 14 positions match TRBD2. CDR3 length: 17 amino acids. The ends lost 2 bases at V and 2 bases at J; junction bases unmatched: 7. Germline V gives CDR1 GTSNPN, CDR2 SVGIG (reference sequence). The CDR3 protein is CAWSRGLAGVRQETQYF. The CDR3 nucleotides are TGTGCCTGGAGTAGGGGACTAGCGGGGGTCCGGCAAGAGACCCAGTACTTC. The full variable domain, completed using reference TRBV30 and TRBJ2-5, is SQTIHQWPATLVQPVGSPLSLECTVEGTSNPNLYWYRQAAGRGLQLLFYSVGIGQISSEVPQNLSASRPQDRQFILSSKKLLLSDSGFYLCAWSRGLAGVRQETQYFGPGTRLLVL.

The gene calls are TRBV5-1 and TRBJ1-1; D is possibly TRBD1 (6 bases). The CDR3 loop spans 13 amino acids. Germline V gives CDR1 SGHRS, CDR2 YFSETQ. V lost 4 bases and J lost 4, with 11 bases in between. CDR3 residues: CASSVQGPTEAFF. The CDR3 nucleotides are TGCGCCAGCAGCGTACAGGGACCCACTGAAGCTTTCTTT.

The chain has TRBV25-1 and TRBJ2-3; possibly TRBD1 for D (5 bases). V shed 1 base and J shed 6 bases, with 20 bases lying between them. CDR3 size: 17 residues. The germline gives CDR1 MGHDK, CDR2 SYGVNS. CDR3 in amino acids: CASSESGRVSIGDTQYF. The CDR3 nucleotides are TGTGCCAGCAGTGAATCGGGCAGGGTATCGATTGGTGATACGCAGTATTTT.

This clonotype was observed at least ten times. With a much larger clone just one base away, this may be a read error. V usage is TRBV29-1 and J usage is TRBJ2-7, with TRBD2 as a possible D gene (5 bases). V dropped 3 bases and J dropped 7 bases, with 22 bases sitting between them. Germline CDR1 and CDR2: SQVTM and ANQGSEA. The CDR3 sequence is 15 residues long. The CDR3 is CSVEDGRTGYNEQYF. The CDR3 DNA reads as TGCAGCGTTGAGGACGGTCGGACTGGGTACAATGAGCAGTACTTC.

Sample share makes this clonotype medium-sized. This rearrangement joins TRBV6-6 to TRBJ2-1; D assignment may be TRBD1 or TRBD2 (6 bases each). Looked up from germline, CDR1 is MNHNY and CDR2 is SVGAGI (reference sequence). CDR3 length: 14 residues. Trimming stripped 10 bases from V and 3 bases from J, with 16 bases between. The CDR3 DNA follows: TGTGCCACCACGGGGGCAGGCATCTACAATGAGCAGTTCTTC. Its translation: CATTGAGIYNEQFF.

The chain carries TRBV3-1 and TRBJ2-7; D might be TRBD2 (6 bases). The germline V and J ends were trimmed by 3 bases and 7 bases, with 13 bases remaining between them. Per the germline V gene, CDR1 is LGHDT and CDR2 is YNNKEL (reference sequence). This CDR3 has 13 residues. CDR3: CASSQVGSGEQYF. In DNA, the CDR3 is TGTGCCAGCAGCCAGGTGGGTAGCGGTGAGCAGTACTTC.

Regarding this clonotype: A much larger clone is a single base away; this may be a read error. CDR3 nucleotides: TGTGCCATCAGTGAGGGATCCGGGGAGACCCAGTTCTTC. Translating it yields CAISEGSGETQFF. The rearrangement uses TRBV10-3 and TRBJ2-5; D possibly corresponds to TRBD2 (5 bases). The J call may be incorrect, as the DNA end agrees better with TRBJ2-1. This CDR3 comprises 13 residues. Looked up from germline, CDR1 is ENHRY and CDR2 is SYGVKD.

This clonotype was seen a few times. The rearrangement uses TRBV13 and TRBJ1-4; TRBD1 might be the D (5 bases). V lost 5 bases, J lost 4 bases, and 11 bases lay in between. Germline-derived CDR1 and CDR2 are PRHDT and FYEKMQ (reference sequence). This CDR3 is 14 amino acids long. The CDR3 sequence: CASSNPGGNEKLFF. CDR3 nucleotides: TGTGCCAGCAGCAACCCGGGGGGTAATGAAAAACTGTTTTTT.

This clonotype occurred many times. The genes are TRBV20-1 and TRBJ2-7; possibly TRBD1 for D (6 bases). Looked up from germline, CDR1 is DFQATT and CDR2 is SNEGSKA (reference sequence). The CDR3 extends over 12 amino acids. V was shortened by 3 bases and J by 3 bases, with 9 bases between the two germline ends. CDR3 loop: CSASRQVYEQYF. In DNA form, the CDR3 reads TGCAGTGCTAGCCGACAGGTCTACGAGCAGTACTTC.

The genes are TRBV28 and TRBJ2-7, with 8 bases identical to TRBD2. Germline CDR1 reads MDHEN; CDR2 reads SYDVKM. The CDR3 spans 15 residues. The J segment lost 0 bases and the V segment lost 5 bases, leaving 6 bases of the junction unmatched. CDR3 loop: CASSQSGGLSYEQYF. As DNA, the CDR3 is TGTGCCAGCAGTCAAAGCGGGGGCCTCTCCTACGAGCAGTACTTC. Combining the CDR3 with reference TRBV28 and TRBJ2-7 gives the whole variable domain DVKVTQSSRYLVKRTGEKVFLECVQDMDHENMFWYRQDPGLGLRLIYFSYDVKMKEKGDIPEGYSVSREKKERFSLILESASTNQTSMYLCASSQSGGLSYEQYFGPGTRLTVT.

The sample holds one count of this clonotype. A much larger clone lies a single base off, so this may be a read error. The chain uses TRBV5-1 and TRBJ1-1; D not certain. The V end was cut by 4 bases, the J end by 0 bases, with 7 bases between. In germline, CDR1 is SGHRS, CDR2 YFSETQ. The CDR3 is 13 amino acids. The CDR3 nucleotides read TGCGCCAGCAGCCGAAGTATGAACACTGAAGCTTTCTTT. Amino acids: CASSRSMNTEAFF. The variable domain in full, completed from reference TRBV5-1 and TRBJ1-1, reads KAGVTQTPRYLIKTRGQQVTLSCSPISGHRSVSWYQQTPGQGLQFLFEYFSETQRNKGNFPGRFSGRQFSNSRSEMNVSTLELGDSALYLCASSRSMNTEAFFGQGTRLTVV.

Details on this clonotype: One end of the junction does not line up with germline, which may come from a read error. The CDR3: CASSSSGAHEQYF. Written as DNA, the CDR3 is TGCGCCAGCAGCTCTTCCGGGGCCCACGAGCAGTACTTC. The chain links TRBV13 to TRBJ2-4; tentatively, D is TRBD1 or TRBD2 (5 bases each). The DNA end favors TRBJ2-7, so the J call may be wrong. This CDR3 contains 13 residues. The germline V gene encodes CDR1 PRHDT and CDR2 FYEKMQ (reference sequence).

In regard to this clonotype: A read error may produce the germline difference seen at one junction end. As DNA, the CDR3 is TGTGCCAGCAGTTACTCGGGTCAGGCTTCTGGAAACACCGTATATTTT. It is translated as CASSYSGQASGNTVYF. The rearrangement links TRBV6-5 to TRBJ1-3; D ambiguous. Germline CDR1 and CDR2: MNHEY and SVGAGI. The CDR3 spans 16 residues.

There are a few counts of this clonotype. A much larger clone sits a single nucleotide away, making a read error possible. The chain couples TRBV10-3 to TRBJ2-1; 8 nucleotides align to TRBD2. The CDR3 is 12 residues long. The germline V gene encodes CDR1 ENHRY and CDR2 SYGVKD. V was pared by 11 bases and J by 3 bases, with 3 bases of the junction left unmatched. CDR3 loop: CAGGTSYNEQFF. CDR3 DNA: TGTGCCGGCGGGACTAGCTACAATGAGCAGTTCTTC.

This clonotype was picked up many times. The gene calls are TRBV18 and TRBJ2-7, with D perhaps matching TRBD1 (6 bases). The CDR3 extends over 12 amino acids. Trimming took 3 bases from V and 6 from J, leaving 9 bases between them. Germline values: CDR1 KGHSH, CDR2 LQKENI. CDR3 sequence (DNA): TGTGCCAGCTCACCCACAGGGTTCGAGCAGTACTTC. Translation: CASSPTGFEQYF.